One TCR beta chain is described in this entry. This receptor's antigen is unknown. Base qualities are missing; no much larger clone stands one base away. The data stem from a study of T cell repertoires in cytomegalovirus infection (dated by TCRdb to between 2019 and 2020). The study in broad terms: Because public TCR beta signatures pointed to carriage of CMV infection together with the matching HLA type, the HLA type of each donor mattered for the analysis. The research as a whole found: The ex vivo response was dominated by HLA-C-restricted CMV-specific TCR beta clonotypes, and the single most frequent clonotype in two of eight donors was supplied by these HLA-C-restricted clonotypes. Carriers of CMV infection plus the relevant HLA type were discriminated by the cumulative frequency of public TCR beta family members in the study cohort and in an independent approximately 400-donor cohort.

TCRdb shows the sequencer as Illumina HiSeq 1500. The public reads were quality trimmed at Q25 with fastp and then assembled into clones with MiXCR by TCRdb, keeping productive beta chains. Rows are unified per CDR3 protein, each entry keeping the most common DNA and genes. In all, the sample holds about 740,000 distinct CDR3 sequences, and about a third of those were seen once. About 2.8% of the sample is held by the ten biggest clonotypes. Sequencing input: PBMCs. The origin of this receptor is a human donor in good health (CMV status not recorded). Some clones in this sample may be carry-over from other donors' samples.

The DNA reads as follows: TGTGCGGAGAGGCCGGGTTTTAATTCACCCCTCCACTTT. It translates as CAERPGFNSPLHF. Recombination linked TRBV6-6 to TRBJ1-6, with no confidently assigned D gene. CDR1 and CDR2 are drawn from the germline V gene (reference sequence): MNHNY, SVGAGI. The CDR3 sequence holds 13 residues, the cysteine and phenylalanine included. Left in the record is the CDR3 DNA by itself, 39 bases read in frame from the first base.